A single sample gave rise to the 16 T cell receptor beta chains below, sequenced in a study of cytomegalovirus exposure and HLA in healthy donors. The PCR had 60 Vbeta and 13 Jbeta primers. Profiling relied on immunoSEQ multiplex PCR, and the TCRdb table lists in-frame clones only, not all of them. The sample records about 180,000 clones, roughly 82% being singletons. Sequencing was performed on PBMCs. These receptor sequences come from a girl aged 2-10 years in good health and CMV-seropositive.

The rearrangement links TRBV4-1 to TRBJ2-1; tentative D call: TRBD1 (5 bases). CDR3 length: 17 amino acids. Between the trimmed V and J ends, which lost 1 base and 7 bases, there was a span of 20 bases. Germline loops: CDR1 MGHRA, CDR2 YSYEKL. In DNA form, the CDR3 reads TGCGCCAGCAGCCAAGGGCTACAGGAATCGCCGCGAAATGAGCAGTTCTTC. This sequence encodes CASSQGLQESPRNEQFF.

The chain employs TRBV6-5 and TRBJ2-3; 7 bases agree with TRBD2. The CDR3 has 15 residues. Germline assignment: CDR1 MNHEY and CDR2 SVGAGI. The trim removed 5 bases at V and 0 bases at J, leaving 5 bases unmatched. The CDR3 sequence: CASSPRGGSTDTQYF. CDR3 nucleotide sequence: TGTGCCAGCAGTCCCCGGGGAGGGAGCACAGATACGCAGTATTTT.

The chain couples TRBV6-5 to TRBJ1-6, with D perhaps TRBD1 (5 bases). This CDR3 region has 12 residues. Germline CDR1 MNHEY, CDR2 SVGAGI. V was pared by 5 bases and J by 16 bases, with 15 bases between. The CDR3 protein is CASSIAGDRLHF. Here the CDR3 DNA reads TGTGCCAGCAGTATCGCCGGAGACAGACTCCACTTT.

CDR3 coding DNA: TGTGCCAGCAGTTACCGGGGGGGGGCGGGCGACGAGCAGTACTTC. Its translation: CASSYRGGAGDEQYF. The rearrangement links TRBV6-5 to TRBJ2-7; the match to TRBD2 covers 8 bases. This CDR3 is built from 15 residues. CDR1 is MNHEY, CDR2 SVGAGI, per germline. V shed 2 bases and J 5 bases; nucleotides not matched to a gene: 8.

The chain carries TRBV5-1 and TRBJ2-7, with no clear D. CDR3 length: 14 residues. V was pared by 0 bases and J by 4 bases, with 11 bases between. Germline CDR1 is SGHRS and CDR2 is YFSETQ. In DNA, the CDR3 is TGCGCCAGCAGCTTGGTTTCCAGGATTTACGAGCAGTACTTC. Amino acid sequence: CASSLVSRIYEQYF.

The rearrangement links TRBV7-8 to TRBJ2-7; 7 positions agree with TRBD2. CDR3 size: 17 residues. Germline V gives CDR1 SGHVS, CDR2 FQNEAQ. J was trimmed by 3 bases and V by 5 bases; bases with no gene match: 16. CDR3 sequence: CASSPGLGRSTYYEQYF. CDR3 bases: TGTGCCAGCAGCCCCGGACTAGGGCGCAGTACCTACTACGAGCAGTACTTC.

The V and J genes are TRBV4-1 and TRBJ2-1; D ambiguous. This CDR3 is built from 15 residues. The germline CDR1 and CDR2 sequences are MGHRA and YSYEKL. Trimming stripped 1 base from V and 0 bases from J, with 7 bases between. The CDR3 loop reads CASSQVASSYNEQFF. DNA for the CDR3: TGCGCCAGCAGCCAAGTAGCTAGCTCCTACAATGAGCAGTTCTTC.

The chain is built from TRBV28 and TRBJ2-1, with 12 bases aligning to TRBD2. The CDR3 spans 16 residues. Germline V CDR1 and CDR2: MDHEN, SYDVKM. The junction had 9 bases not matched to a gene; V was cut back by 3 bases and J by 9 bases. The CDR3 reads CASSLGLAGGRGEQFF. The CDR3 nucleotides are TGTGCCAGCAGTTTGGGGCTAGCGGGGGGGAGGGGTGAGCAGTTCTTC.

This chain joins TRBV28 and TRBJ2-7, with a tentative D call TRBD2 (5 bases). Germline V gives CDR1 MDHEN, CDR2 SYDVKM. Trimming stripped 6 bases from V and 0 bases from J, with 15 bases between. This CDR3 contains 15 residues. The CDR3 DNA sequence: TGTGCCAGCAGCCCGAGGGCAGGTGGCTCCTACGAGCAGTACTTC. It yields the protein CASSPRAGGSYEQYF.

V gene TRBV25-1 combines with J gene TRBJ1-2; unclear D gene. CDR1 and CDR2 (germline): MGHDK, SYGVNS. The V and J ends lost 6 bases and 8 bases respectively, with 13 bases between them. This CDR3 is built from 12 residues. CDR3 sequence: CASREGLNGYTF. The CDR3 DNA is TGTGCCAGCAGGGAGGGATTAAACGGCTACACCTTC.

The rearrangement uses TRBV6-1 and TRBJ2-6; weak D call: TRBD2 (6 bases). Trimming stripped 7 bases from V and 0 bases from J, with 7 bases between. Germline V gene lookup returns CDR1 MNHNS and CDR2 SASEGT. This CDR3 is built from 14 residues. CDR3 DNA sequence: TGTGCCAGCAAGGAGGGCTCTGGGGCCAACGTCCTGACTTTC. Amino acids: CASKEGSGANVLTF.

This chain uses TRBV28 with TRBJ2-7; D is uncertain. V was shortened by 5 bases and J by 1 base, with 3 bases between the two germline ends. Germline-derived CDR1 and CDR2 are MDHEN and SYDVKM. The CDR3 contains 11 residues. CDR3 sequence: CASSESYEQYF. In nucleotides, the CDR3 is TGTGCCAGCAGTGAGTCCTACGAGCAGTACTTC.

J is TRBJ2-2 and V is TRBV14; 14 bases align to TRBD2. This CDR3 contains 19 residues. V lost 3 bases, J lost 5 bases, and 11 bases stayed unmatched. Germline CDR1 and CDR2: SGHDN and FVKESK. The CDR3, as DNA: TGTGCCAGCAGCCAGAAAGGAAACGGGACTAGCGGGAGAACCGGGGAGCTGTTTTTT. It translates to CASSQKGNGTSGRTGELFF.

The chain joins TRBV7-8 to TRBJ1-1, with D perhaps TRBD1 (6 bases). Between the trimmed V and J ends, which lost 5 bases and 6 bases, there was a span of 10 bases. There are 12 residues in the CDR3. CDR1 SGHVS and CDR2 FQNEAQ come from the germline V gene. CDR3 in DNA: TGTGCCAGCAGCCGGGGGGCGTCTGAAGCTTTCTTT. It is translated as CASSRGASEAFF.

This clone was counted between two and nine times. V gene TRBV6-4 combines with J gene TRBJ2-3; 9 bases match TRBD1. The CDR3 consists of 16 residues. The V gene end was trimmed by 3 bases and the J gene end by 0 bases; junction bases not matched to a gene: 4. Germline V gene lookup returns CDR1 MRHNA and CDR2 SNTAGT. The CDR3 spells CASSEYGTGSTDTQYF. The CDR3, as DNA: TGTGCCAGCAGTGAATATGGGACAGGGAGCACAGATACGCAGTATTTT.

The chain has TRBV28 and TRBJ1-2; a possible D gene is TRBD1 (5 bases). Germline loops: CDR1 MDHEN, CDR2 SYDVKM. V gave up 6 bases and J gave up 3 bases, with 11 bases separating them. This CDR3 spans 13 amino acids. CDR3 sequence reads: CASRVGQYYGYTF. Written as DNA, the CDR3 is TGTGCCAGCAGAGTGGGGCAGTACTATGGCTACACCTTC.